A selection of T cell receptor beta chains follows, all from one sample in a study of blood T cell repertoires in COVID-19. TCRdb's table, derived via immunoSEQ multiplex PCR, lists solely in-frame clones and lacks some. The table has about 170,000 clones, around four fifths seen once; the top ten hold 6.5% to 9.5%. The sample was peripheral blood. These receptor sequences come from a woman aged 80 or over with COVID-19, enrolled during active disease. The CDR3 runs from the conserved cysteine through the conserved F or W. The D gene is left open where the match is weak. Rows give clone size only sometimes, using once, few, many, or a class for an expanded clone.

V: TRBV3-1/TRBV3-2
D: NA
J: TRBJ1-1
size: NA
DNA: TGTGCCAGCAGCCAAGTAGCGGGCACTGAAGCTTTCTTT
CDR3: CASSQVAGTEAFF

V: TRBV27
D: TRBD2
J: TRBJ2-2
size: once
DNA: TGTGCCAGCAGCCTACTAGCGGGGGGCACCGGGGAGCTGTTTTTT
CDR3: CASSLLAGGTGELFF

V: TRBV6-5
D: TRBD1
J: TRBJ1-6
size: NA
DNA: TGTGCCAGCAGAACTCCGGGACAGGGGAGGTCACCCCTCCACTTT
CDR3: CASRTPGQGRSPLHF

V: TRBV10-3
D: TRBD2
J: TRBJ2-1
size: NA
DNA: TGTGCCATCAGTGCCCTATCACTAGCGGGGGGGCGACGCTACACCTACAATGAGCAGTTCTTC
CDR3: CAISALSLAGGRRYTYNEQFF

V: TRBV27
D: TRBD1
J: TRBJ1-5
size: NA
DNA: TGTGCCAGCAGCCAAAGGGCCAGGGGGGATGTTACGCATTTT
CDR3: CASSQRARGDVTHF

V: TRBV19
D: TRBD2
J: TRBJ2-1
size: NA
DNA: TGTGCCAGTAGTGGTAGCGGGAGAACGGTTGAGCAGTTCTTC
CDR3: CASSGSGRTVEQFF

V: TRBV18
D: NA
J: TRBJ1-1
size: NA
DNA: TGTGCCAGCTCTACGAGGATTGAAGCTTTCTTT
CDR3: CASSTRIEAFF

V: TRBV5-5
D: NA
J: TRBJ1-1
size: NA
DNA: TGTGCCAGCAGCTTGGAGGCAGGGTCAGCTTTCTTT
CDR3: CASSLEAGSAFF

V: TRBV29-1
D: TRBD1
J: TRBJ2-7
size: NA
DNA: TGCAGCGTTGAATCTGGGGACAGGGCTGTGGACGAGCAGTACTTC
CDR3: CSVESGDRAVDEQYF

V: TRBV5-1
D: NA
J: TRBJ2-3
size: NA
DNA: TGCGCCAGCGGCATGGGACCAGGGGTCCCAGATACGCAGTATTTT
CDR3: CASGMGPGVPDTQYF

V: TRBV12-5
D: TRBD1
J: TRBJ1-3
size: NA
DNA: TGTGCTAGTGGCTCCGGACAGGGAAATGGAAACACCATATATTTT
CDR3: CASGSGQGNGNTIYF

V: TRBV12-3/TRBV12-4
D: NA
J: TRBJ1-2
size: NA
DNA: TGTGCCAGCAGTCCTCAGGGCGACTATGGCTACACCTTC
CDR3: CASSPQGDYGYTF

V: TRBV9
D: NA
J: TRBJ1-1
size: once
DNA: TGTGCCAGCAGCGTAGCCGGGGACACTGAAGCTTTCTTT
CDR3: CASSVAGDTEAFF

V: TRBV5-1
D: NA
J: TRBJ2-7
size: NA
DNA: TGCGCCAGCAGCTTGGATCAGACTTCCCACTACGAGCAGTACTTC
CDR3: CASSLDQTSHYEQYF

V: TRBV14
D: NA
J: TRBJ2-2
size: NA
DNA: TGTGCCAGCCGATCCGCGGGGGAGCTGTTTTTT
CDR3: CASRSAGELFF

V: TRBV6-5
D: TRBD2
J: TRBJ2-7
size: NA
DNA: TGTGCCAGCAGCCTGCCTAGCGGGAGCTACGAGCAGTACTTC
CDR3: CASSLPSGSYEQYF

V: TRBV28
D: NA
J: TRBJ2-3
size: NA
DNA: TGTGCCAGCAGTTTAGGCGGGACTGCGGATACGCAGTATTTT
CDR3: CASSLGGTADTQYF

V: TRBV6-5
D: TRBD1
J: TRBJ1-1
size: NA
DNA: TGTGCCAGCAGTTCCGGACAGGTGAACACTGAAGCTTTCTTT
CDR3: CASSSGQVNTEAFF

V: TRBV28
D: NA
J: TRBJ2-3
size: NA
DNA: TGTGCCAGCAGCCATGGGACACCGGATACGCAGTATTTT
CDR3: CASSHGTPDTQYF

V: TRBV10-1
D: TRBD1
J: TRBJ1-2
size: once
DNA: TGCGCCAGCTCACCCGACAGGGAAAGTGGCTACACCTTC
CDR3: CASSPDRESGYTF

V: TRBV18
D: TRBD1
J: TRBJ2-3
size: NA
DNA: TGTGCCTCCTACCGGGACAGGGGGCTGCATACGCAGTATTTT
CDR3: CASYRDRGLHTQYF

V: TRBV9
D: NA
J: TRBJ2-2
size: NA
DNA: TGTGCCAGCAGGGTATGGGCAGATAACACCGGGGAGCTGTTTTTT
CDR3: CASRVWADNTGELFF

V: TRBV11-2
D: NA
J: TRBJ2-3
size: NA
DNA: TGTGCCAGCACATCAAGCACAGATACGCAGTATTTT
CDR3: CASTSSTDTQYF

V: TRBV9
D: NA
J: TRBJ2-3
size: NA
DNA: TGTGCCAGCAGCGTCGGAGATCTGGGCACAGATACGCAGTATTTT
CDR3: CASSVGDLGTDTQYF

V: TRBV27
D: TRBD1
J: TRBJ1-2
size: once
DNA: TGTGCCAGCAGTTTCCGGAGGGGGGTGGGGACACAGGGGTCAAGTGGCTACACCTTC
CDR3: CASSFRRGVGTQGSSGYTF

V: TRBV6-5
D: NA
J: TRBJ2-7
size: once
DNA: TGTGCCAGCAGAGAGACCCACAGGGTGGTGGGCGAGCAGTACTTC
CDR3: CASRETHRVVGEQYF

V: TRBV11-3
D: TRBD2
J: TRBJ2-2
size: once
DNA: TGTGCCAGCAGCTTCGGGGGGTCAGCTGGGGAGCTGTTTTTT
CDR3: CASSFGGSAGELFF

V: TRBV2
D: TRBD2
J: TRBJ2-2
size: NA
DNA: TGTGCCAGCAGTGGGCTAGCGGGAGGCGCCGGGGAGCTGTTTTTT
CDR3: CASSGLAGGAGELFF

V: TRBV28
D: NA
J: TRBJ1-5
size: NA
DNA: TGTGCCAGCACCCACGGGGCGGGGGCGGGACAGCCCCAGCATTTT
CDR3: CASTHGAGAGQPQHF

V: TRBV2
D: TRBD1
J: TRBJ2-5
size: NA
DNA: TGTGCCAGCAGTTACGGGACAGGTCAAGAGACCCAGTACTTC
CDR3: CASSYGTGQETQYF

V: TRBV6-5
D: NA
J: TRBJ2-3
size: NA
DNA: TGTGCCAGCAGTTACTCGGGGAGTCCCGTTACGCAGTATTTT
CDR3: CASSYSGSPVTQYF

V: TRBV29-1
D: TRBD2
J: TRBJ2-1
size: NA
DNA: TGCAGCGTCCCCGGACTAGCGGGCTCCTACAATGAGCAGTTCTTC
CDR3: CSVPGLAGSYNEQFF

V: TRBV7-2
D: NA
J: TRBJ1-5
size: NA
DNA: TGTGCCAGCAGCTTAGAGGAGGCCCCCAATCAGCCCCAGCATTTT
CDR3: CASSLEEAPNQPQHF

V: TRBV10-2
D: NA
J: TRBJ1-1
size: few
DNA: TGCGCCAGCAGCCTTTCTATGGACACTGAAGCTTTCTTT
CDR3: CASSLSMDTEAFF

V: TRBV3-1/TRBV3-2
D: TRBD1
J: TRBJ2-7
size: NA
DNA: TGTGCCAGCAGCCGTACAGGGGAAAGCGAGCAGTACTTC
CDR3: CASSRTGESEQYF

V: TRBV6-5
D: NA
J: TRBJ1-6
size: NA
DNA: TGTGCCACCCCTTATAATTCACCCCTCCACTTT
CDR3: CATPYNSPLHF

V: TRBV5-1
D: TRBD1
J: TRBJ1-1
size: NA
DNA: TGCGCCAGCAGCCACCGACAGGGGGGGATGAACACTGAAGCTTTCTTT
CDR3: CASSHRQGGMNTEAFF

V: TRBV28
D: TRBD1
J: TRBJ1-2
size: few
DNA: TGTGCCAGCAGACTCGACAGGGTTCGGGGCTACACCTTC
CDR3: CASRLDRVRGYTF

V: TRBV18
D: TRBD2
J: TRBJ2-7
size: NA
DNA: TGTGCCAGCTCATTGTTCGTCGGGACTACCTACGAGCAGTACTTC
CDR3: CASSLFVGTTYEQYF

V: TRBV18
D: TRBD1
J: TRBJ1-5
size: NA
DNA: TGTGCCAGCTCACCAGCCACAGGGGGAGATCAGCCCCAGCATTTT
CDR3: CASSPATGGDQPQHF

V: TRBV6-5
D: TRBD1
J: TRBJ1-1
size: NA
DNA: TGTGCCACCTCGGCAGGGGGTAAAGGGGAAGCTTTCTTT
CDR3: CATSAGGKGEAFF

V: TRBV19
D: NA
J: TRBJ1-3
size: few
DNA: TGTGCCAGTAGTCGCCAGTTCTCTGGAAACACCATATATTTT
CDR3: CASSRQFSGNTIYF

V: TRBV21-1
D: NA
J: TRBJ2-1
size: NA
DNA: TGTGCCAGCAGCAAGGCGGGGGATCCACTGGGGCGTCGGGGTGAGCAGTTCTTC
CDR3: CASSKAGDPLGRRGEQFF

V: TRBV27
D: TRBD1
J: TRBJ2-7
size: NA
DNA: TGTGCCAGCGCAACAGGGGGTAAGGTAGGCTACGAGCAGTACTTC
CDR3: CASATGGKVGYEQYF

V: TRBV5-1
D: NA
J: TRBJ2-3
size: NA
DNA: TGCGCCAGCTCCCCCGGGGGGCCTACAGATACGCAGTATTTT
CDR3: CASSPGGPTDTQYF

V: TRBV4-1
D: NA
J: TRBJ2-5
size: NA
DNA: TGCGCCAGCAGCCAAAGGGGGTACCAAGAGACCCAGTACTTC
CDR3: CASSQRGYQETQYF

V: TRBV25-1
D: TRBD2
J: TRBJ2-1
size: many
DNA: TGTGCCAGCTCGTCGGGGGGGCCCTACAATGAGCAGTTCTTC
CDR3: CASSSGGPYNEQFF

V: TRBV28
D: TRBD2
J: TRBJ2-1
size: NA
DNA: TGTGCCAGCAGTTTATGGGCCCCGACGGGTTTAGCGGGATACAATGAGCAGTTCTTC
CDR3: CASSLWAPTGLAGYNEQFF

V: TRBV11-2
D: TRBD1
J: TRBJ1-6
size: NA
DNA: TGTGCCAGCAGCTTAGAACAGGGGTGGTATAATTCACCCCTCCACTTT
CDR3: CASSLEQGWYNSPLHF

V: TRBV5-1
D: NA
J: TRBJ1-2
size: NA
DNA: TGCGCCAGCAGCTTGGTTCTCAACTTCCATCCCTATATTTTTAACTATGGCTACACCTTC
CDR3: CASSLVLNFHPYIFNYGYTF

V: TRBV5-1
D: TRBD2
J: TRBJ2-1
size: NA
DNA: TGCGCCAGCCAGAGGGAGGGAGGGGATGAGCAGTTCTTC
CDR3: CASQREGGDEQFF

V: TRBV19
D: NA
J: TRBJ1-4
size: NA
DNA: TGTGCCAGTAGTGCGGCATGGGAAAAACTGTTTTTT
CDR3: CASSAAWEKLFF

V: TRBV9
D: NA
J: TRBJ1-2
size: NA
DNA: TGTGCCAGCAGCTCCTCATGGGACTCCTATGGCTACACCTTC
CDR3: CASSSSWDSYGYTF